This T cell receptor (beta chain) was recovered during a study of vaccination and CD4 T cells after COVID-19. As for this clonotype: As yet, its antigen is unknown.

The CDR3 covers 15 residues. Cultured CD4+ T cells had their DNA profiled by the Oncomine TCR Beta short-read assay. TCRdb fed the PCR reads into MiXCR, producing one record per CDR3 protein. The profile shows around 12,000 distinct CDR3 sequences, just over 35% of them singletons. Regarding treatment: 10-day PBMC culture with coronavirus spike peptide pools or control peptides (ViraFEST assay). The V gene is TRBV21-1, the J gene TRBJ1-1; the DNA was not compared with TRBD1, the D call given in the table. TRBV21-1 is a documented pseudogene. Material for sequencing was cultured CD4+ T cells from blood. The sequence derives from a human donor with COVID-19. The CDR3 spells CASSKRRAVNTEAFF. For the CDR3, the DNA is TGTGCCAGCAGCAAAAGAAGGGCGGTAAACACTGAAGCTTTCTTT.